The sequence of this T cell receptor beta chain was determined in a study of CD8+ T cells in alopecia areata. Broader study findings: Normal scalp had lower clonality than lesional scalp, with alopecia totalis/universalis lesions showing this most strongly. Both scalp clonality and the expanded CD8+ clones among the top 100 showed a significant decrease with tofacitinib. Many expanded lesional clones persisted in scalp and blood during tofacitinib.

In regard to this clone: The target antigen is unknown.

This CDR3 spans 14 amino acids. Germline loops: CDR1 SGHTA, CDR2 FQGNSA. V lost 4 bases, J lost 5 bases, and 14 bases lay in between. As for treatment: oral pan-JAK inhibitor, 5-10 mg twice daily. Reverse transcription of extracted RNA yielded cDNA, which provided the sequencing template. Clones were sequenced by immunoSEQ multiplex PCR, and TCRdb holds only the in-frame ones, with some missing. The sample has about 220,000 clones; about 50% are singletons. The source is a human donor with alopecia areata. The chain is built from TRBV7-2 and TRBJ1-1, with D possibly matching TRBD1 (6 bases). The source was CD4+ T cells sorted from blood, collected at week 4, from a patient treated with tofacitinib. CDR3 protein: CASSSKQGGTEAFF. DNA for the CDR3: TGTGCCAGCAGCTCAAAACAGGGTGGGACTGAAGCTTTCTTT.